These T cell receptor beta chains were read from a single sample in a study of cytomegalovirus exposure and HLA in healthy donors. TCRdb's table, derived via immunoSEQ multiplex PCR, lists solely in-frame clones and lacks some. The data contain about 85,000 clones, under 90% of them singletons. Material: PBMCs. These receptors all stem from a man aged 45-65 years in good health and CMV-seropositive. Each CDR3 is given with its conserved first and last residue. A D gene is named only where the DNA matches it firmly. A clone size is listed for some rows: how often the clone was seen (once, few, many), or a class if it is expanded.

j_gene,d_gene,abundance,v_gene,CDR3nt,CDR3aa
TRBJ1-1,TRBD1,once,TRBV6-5,TGTGCCAGCAGTGCCCGGCAGGGGGCCGCTGAAGCTTTCTTT,CASSARQGAAEAFF
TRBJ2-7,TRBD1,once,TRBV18,TGTGCCAGCTCACTGACCGGGACAGGGGTCTCCTACGAGCAGTACTTC,CASSLTGTGVSYEQYF
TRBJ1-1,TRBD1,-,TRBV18,TGTGCCAGCTCACCCCCGAACACAGGGGACACTGAAGCTTTCTTT,CASSPPNTGDTEAFF
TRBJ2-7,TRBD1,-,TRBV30,TGTGCCTGGAACCCTCGACAGGGGAATCCCGGGAGCGAGCAGTACTTC,CAWNPRQGNPGSEQYF
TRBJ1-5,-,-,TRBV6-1,TGTGCCAGCAGTGACTTGAGGGTGAGCAATCAGCCCCAGCATTTT,CASSDLRVSNQPQHF
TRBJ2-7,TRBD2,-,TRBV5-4,TGTGCCAGCAGCCCCATGACTAGCGGGTCCCACGAGCAGTACTTC,CASSPMTSGSHEQYF
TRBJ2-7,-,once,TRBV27,TGTGCCAGCAGTTTCAGGGGCCCCTACGAGCAGTACTTC,CASSFRGPYEQYF
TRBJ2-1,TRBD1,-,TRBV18,TGTGCCAGCGCGACCGGGACAGGGGGCATCTATGAGCAGTTCTTC,CASATGTGGIYEQFF
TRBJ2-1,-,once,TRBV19,TGTGCCAGTAGTATAGACGGGGCAGGGGATAGCTCCTACAATGAGCAGTTCTTC,CASSIDGAGDSSYNEQFF
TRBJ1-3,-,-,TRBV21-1,TGTGCCAGCAGCGTACAGGACAGACGCAGAAACACCATATATTTT,CASSVQDRRRNTIYF
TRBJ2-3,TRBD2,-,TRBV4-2,TGTGCCAGCAGCCAAGATACCCTAGCGGGAGGGCTTTTAAGCACAGATACGCAGTATTTT,CASSQDTLAGGLLSTDTQYF
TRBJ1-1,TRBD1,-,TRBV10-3,TGTGCCGCCCTACAGGGGATGAACACTGAAGCTTTCTTT,CAALQGMNTEAFF
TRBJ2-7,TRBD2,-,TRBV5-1,TGCGCCAGCAGCTCGGGGGGGACTAGCGTCTACGAGCAGTACTTC,CASSSGGTSVYEQYF
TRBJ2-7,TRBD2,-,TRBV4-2,TGTGCCAGCAGCCTCGCGGCGGGAGGCTCCTACGAGCAGTACTTC,CASSLAAGGSYEQYF
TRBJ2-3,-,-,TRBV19,TGTGCCAGTAGTGCAGACCGGACAGCGACGCAGTATTTT,CASSADRTATQYF
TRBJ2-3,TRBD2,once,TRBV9,TGTGCCAGCAGCGCGACTAGCGGGAGCCCAGATACGCAGTATTTT,CASSATSGSPDTQYF
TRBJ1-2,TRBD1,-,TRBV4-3,TGCGCCAGCAGCCAAGAAGACACAGGGGGGTTCGGCTACACCTTC,CASSQEDTGGFGYTF
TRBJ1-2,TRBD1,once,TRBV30,TGTGCCTGGACCTCTCAGGGGGCAACTGGCTACACCTTC,CAWTSQGATGYTF
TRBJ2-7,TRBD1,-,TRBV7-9,TGTGCCAGCAGCTCAGACAGGGGGAACTACGAGCAGTACTTC,CASSSDRGNYEQYF
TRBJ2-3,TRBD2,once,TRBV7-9,TGTGCCAGCACCCCCGGGACTAGCAAGGGTAATACGCAGTATTTT,CASTPGTSKGNTQYF
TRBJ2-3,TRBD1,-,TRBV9,TGTGCCAGCAGCATACAGGACAGGGGGGCAGATACGCAGTATTTT,CASSIQDRGADTQYF
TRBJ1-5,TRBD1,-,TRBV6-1,TGTGCCATCAGGGGGGCCAATCAGCCCCAGCATTTT,CAIRGANQPQHF
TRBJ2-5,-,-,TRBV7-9,TGTTCCAGCACCTTAGGAGGGACAAGTCACTTC,CSSTLGGTSHF
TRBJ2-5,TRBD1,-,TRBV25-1,TGTGCCAGCAGCAGGGGGTCGTTGGAGACCCAGTACTTC,CASSRGSLETQYF
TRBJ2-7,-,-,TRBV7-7,TGTGCCAGCAGCGTTGACAGACTAGGGGAGCAGTACTTC,CASSVDRLGEQYF
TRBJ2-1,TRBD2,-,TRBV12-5,TGTGCTAGTGGTTTGGTACATAGCGGGAGAGCCTACAATGAGCAGTTCTTC,CASGLVHSGRAYNEQFF
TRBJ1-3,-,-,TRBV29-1,TGCAGCGTTGCCTCGTCTGGAAACACCATATATTTT,CSVASSGNTIYF
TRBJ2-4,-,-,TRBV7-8,TGTGCCAGCAGCCAGAACAGAGAAAACATTCAGTACTTC,CASSQNRENIQYF
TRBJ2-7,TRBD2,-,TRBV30,TGTGCCTGGAGTGCAACTAGCGCCTACGAGCAGTACTTC,CAWSATSAYEQYF
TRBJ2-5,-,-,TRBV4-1,TGCGCCAGCAGCCACAGGACGACAGCGCCCACCTCTCAAGAGACCCAGTACTTC,CASSHRTTAPTSQETQYF
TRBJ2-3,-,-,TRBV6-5,TGTGCCAGCAGTCCCGGGAGAGGGGATACGCAGTATTTT,CASSPGRGDTQYF
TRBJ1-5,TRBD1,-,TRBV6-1,TGTGCCAGCAGCCCGGGACAGGGGGGGGCTCAGCCCCAGCATTTT,CASSPGQGGAQPQHF
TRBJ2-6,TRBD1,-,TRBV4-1,TGCGCCAGCAGCCATCCGGGACAGAGTAGCTCTGGGGCCAACGTCCTGACTTTC,CASSHPGQSSSGANVLTF
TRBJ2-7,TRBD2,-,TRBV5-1,TGCGCCAGCAGCCCCCTCGGAGCGGGGAGCTACGAGCAGTACTTC,CASSPLGAGSYEQYF
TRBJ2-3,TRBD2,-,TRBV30,TGTGCCTGGAGCCCCGGACTAGCGGGAGCGGGAGATACGCAGTATTTT,CAWSPGLAGAGDTQYF
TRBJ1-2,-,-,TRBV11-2,TGTGCCAGCAGCTTAGGACAGTCTTGGGGCTACACCTTC,CASSLGQSWGYTF
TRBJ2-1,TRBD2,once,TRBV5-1,TGCGCCAGCAGCCTAATAGCGGGAGGGGTAAATGAGCAGTTCTTC,CASSLIAGGVNEQFF
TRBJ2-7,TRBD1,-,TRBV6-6,TGTGCCAGCAGTTACGGGACAGGGTCCGAGCAGTACTTC,CASSYGTGSEQYF
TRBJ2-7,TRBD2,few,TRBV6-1,TGTGCCAGCAGGGGCGGGAGCCTCTCCTACGAGCAGTACTTC,CASRGGSLSYEQYF
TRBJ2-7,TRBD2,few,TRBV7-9,TGTGCCAGCAGCTTCTCGACTAGCGGCACCTACGAGCAGTACTTC,CASSFSTSGTYEQYF
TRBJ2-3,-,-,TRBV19,TGTGCCAGTAGTAGGGCGGGACAGCTCACAGATACGCAGTATTTT,CASSRAGQLTDTQYF
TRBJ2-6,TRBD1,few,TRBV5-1,TGCGCCAGCAGCCCCCAGGGGGCAGACTCCAACGTCCTGACTTTC,CASSPQGADSNVLTF
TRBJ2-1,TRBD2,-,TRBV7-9,TGTTCCAGCAATTTAGGTGGCGGGAGCAATGAGCAGTTCTTC,CSSNLGGGSNEQFF
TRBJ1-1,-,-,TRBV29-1,TGCAGCGTAGGGGGTGGGGGAAGGAACACTGAAGCTTTCTTT,CSVGGGGRNTEAFF
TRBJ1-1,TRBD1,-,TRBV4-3,TGCGCCAGCAGCCAAGGAGGACAGGGGGCGCGAACTGAAGCTTTCTTT,CASSQGGQGARTEAFF
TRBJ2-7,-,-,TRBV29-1,TGCAGCGAACCCGGGACAATAGACGAGCAGTACTTC,CSEPGTIDEQYF
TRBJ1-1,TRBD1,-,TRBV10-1,TGCGCCAGCAGAGAGGGGGCGCGCACTGAAGCTTTCTTT,CASREGARTEAFF
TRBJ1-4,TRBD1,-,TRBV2,TGTGCCAGCAGTGAGAGAGGGGGTAGGGGGCTTGGTGAAAAACTGTTTTTT,CASSERGGRGLGEKLFF
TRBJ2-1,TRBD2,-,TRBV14,TGTGCCAGCAGCCCCCTAGCGGGAGGATTTGTAAATGAGCAGTTCTTC,CASSPLAGGFVNEQFF
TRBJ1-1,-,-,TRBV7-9,TGTGCCAGCAGCCACAGGAACACTGAAGCTTTCTTT,CASSHRNTEAFF
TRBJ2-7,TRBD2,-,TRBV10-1,TGCGCCATGACTCCGGGACTAGTGGGGTTCGAGCAGTACTTC,CAMTPGLVGFEQYF
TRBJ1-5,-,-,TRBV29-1,TGCAGCGTTGAACAGGCCACGTTCAATCAGCCCCAGCATTTT,CSVEQATFNQPQHF
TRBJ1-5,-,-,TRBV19,TGTGCCACTGAGAGGTCGCGCAGCAATCAGCCCCAGCATTTT,CATERSRSNQPQHF